The 26 T cell receptor beta chains in this list originate from one sample, sequenced in a study of beta chain features in type 1 diabetes. Of the isolated RNA, all was reverse transcribed, and so the sequenced material was expressed TCRB transcripts. Sequencing used immunoSEQ multiplex PCR; TCRdb keeps in-frame clones, though not all of them. The profile shows more than 300,000 clones, less than 10% of them singletons. The sequencing sample was made of central memory CD4+ T cells from blood. The receptors stem from a woman aged 18-29 years in good health.

This clone was detected a few times. The V and J genes are TRBV7-2 and TRBJ2-7; the D is unclear. CDR1 SGHTA and CDR2 FQGNSA come from the germline V gene. The V gene lost 5 bases and the J gene lost 0 bases, with 11 bases spanning the gap. This CDR3 contains 14 residues. As DNA, the CDR3 is TGTGCCAGCAGCGTCAGGTTCGACTCCTACGAGCAGTACTTC. It codes for CASSVRFDSYEQYF.

Only a few counts were recorded for this clone. This CDR3 reads CASSIQTGRETQYF. The DNA of the CDR3 is TGTGCCAGCAGTATCCAGACAGGGCGGGAGACCCAGTACTTC. The rearrangement uses TRBV6-1 and TRBJ2-5; 7 bases are a match to TRBD1. The CDR3 sequence is 14 residues long. Per germline, CDR1 MNHNS and CDR2 SASEGT. Germline trimming cut 5 bases from V and 5 bases from J; bases unmatched to any gene: 8.

This chain joins TRBV28 and TRBJ2-7, with D perhaps matching TRBD1 or TRBD2 (5 bases each). There are 13 residues in the CDR3. Germline assignment: CDR1 MDHEN and CDR2 SYDVKM. Trimming removed 7 bases at V and 3 bases at J, with 13 bases between. The chain's CDR3 is CASMGDRLYEQYF. The CDR3 DNA is TGTGCCAGCATGGGGGACCGACTCTACGAGCAGTACTTC.

The chain combines TRBV4-2 with TRBJ2-3; a weak D match, TRBD2 (5 bases). The CDR3 length is 14 residues. V lost 4 bases, J lost 5 bases, and 13 bases lay in between. Germline assignment: CDR1 LGHNA and CDR2 YNFKEQ. The CDR3 loop is CASSLAGLRDTQYF. Written as DNA, the CDR3 is TGTGCCAGCAGCCTGGCGGGCCTTAGAGATACGCAGTATTTT.

This clone was counted only a few times. The chain recombines TRBV27 with TRBJ2-1; tentatively, D is TRBD1 (5 bases). The CDR3 runs to 16 residues. V lost 2 bases, J lost 10 bases, and 21 bases lay in between. Germline CDR1 reads MNHEY; CDR2 reads SMNVEV (reference sequence). The CDR3 DNA follows: TGTGCCAGCAGTTTACCCGGCCAGGGTAGTCGTTTGGAGCAGTTCTTC. This translates into CASSLPGQGSRLEQFF.

There are a few counts of this clone. The chain has TRBV5-6 and TRBJ1-2; the D is unclear. Germline CDR1 reads SGHDT; CDR2 reads YYEEEE. The length of the CDR3 is 12 residues. The V and J ends lost 4 bases and 6 bases respectively, with 10 bases between them. The DNA of the CDR3 is TGTGCCAGCAGCCTTAGCCGCAATGGCTACACCTTC. Protein: CASSLSRNGYTF. Filled out from reference TRBV5-6 and TRBJ1-2, the complete variable domain reads DAGVTQSPTHLIKTRGQQVTLRCSPKSGHDTVSWYQQALGQGPQFIFQYYEEEERQRGNFPDRFSGHQFPNYSSELNVNALLLGDSALYLCASSLSRNGYTFGSGTRLTVV.

The rearrangement uses TRBV4-3 and TRBJ2-2; D gene unclear. Germline V gives CDR1 LGHNA, CDR2 YSLEER. V was shortened by 0 bases and J by 10 bases, with 15 bases between the two germline ends. CDR3 length: 15 amino acids. The CDR3 DNA reads TGCGCCAGCAGCCAAGAGCCCAGGCCTAAATCGGAGCTGTTTTTT. As protein: CASSQEPRPKSELFF.

The table lists this clone with many counts. This chain links TRBV7-2 with TRBJ2-3; 9 nucleotides agree with TRBD1. Germline CDR1 reads SGHTA; CDR2 reads FQGNSA. J was trimmed by 2 bases and V by 5 bases; bases with no gene match: 5. There are 15 residues in the CDR3. CDR3 bases: TGTGCCAGCAGCCCGGGGACAGGGAACACAGATACGCAGTATTTT. Residues: CASSPGTGNTDTQYF.

This clone was recorded at least ten times. The V and J genes are TRBV4-2 and TRBJ2-6, with a tentative D call TRBD1 (5 bases). V shed 0 bases and J shed 4 bases, with 16 bases lying between them. The CDR3 spans 18 residues. CDR1 is LGHNA, CDR2 YNFKEQ, per germline. The CDR3 DNA is TGTGCCAGCAGCCAAGATCCACTCGGCAGGGCCGGGGCCAACGTCCTGACTTTC. This gives the protein CASSQDPLGRAGANVLTF.

Here the CDR3 reads CASSLTRGEQYF. The CDR3 nucleotides read TGTGCCAGCAGTTTAACCAGGGGCGAGCAGTACTTC. The chain has TRBV27 and TRBJ2-7, with D maybe TRBD1 (6 bases). Trimming left V 2 bases short and J 6 bases short, with 8 bases between. Germline V CDR1 and CDR2: MNHEY, SMNVEV (reference sequence). The CDR3 contains 12 residues.

There are many counts of this clone. V and J are TRBV11-2 and TRBJ2-1; TRBD2 matches 7 bases. This CDR3 region has 16 residues. Per germline, CDR1 SGHAT and CDR2 FQNNGV. With 1 base clipped from V and 1 base from J, the junction kept 4 bases outside the gene matches. Here the CDR3 DNA reads TGTGCCAGCAGCTTAGGCGGGGAGGGTTCCTACAATGAGCAGTTCTTC. As protein: CASSLGGEGSYNEQFF.

This clone turned up a few times. V and J are TRBV7-2 and TRBJ2-7, with D tentatively TRBD2 (6 bases). Deletions cut 2 bases from V and 2 bases from J, with 13 bases between. The V gene's germline CDR1 is SGHTA and CDR2 FQGNSA. The CDR3 runs 15 residues. The CDR3 protein is CASSLFGGTAYEQYF. As DNA, the CDR3 is TGTGCCAGCAGCTTATTCGGCGGGACGGCCTACGAGCAGTACTTC. The complete variable domain, with remaining parts taken from reference TRBV7-2 and TRBJ2-7, reads GAGVSQSPSNKVTEKGKDVELRCDPISGHTALYWYRQSLGQGLEFLIYFQGNSAPDKSGLPSDRFSAERTGGSVSTLTIQRTQQEDSAVYLCASSLFGGTAYEQYFGPGTRLTVT.

This clone was observed a handful of times. The J gene is TRBJ2-5, the V gene TRBV7-2, with a possible D match to TRBD1 (5 bases). This CDR3 contains 14 residues. The V gene's germline CDR1 is SGHTA and CDR2 FQGNSA. V dropped 8 bases and J dropped 3 bases, with 16 bases sitting between them. The CDR3 is CASLSGSLKETQYF. CDR3 nucleotide sequence: TGTGCCAGCCTCTCAGGGTCCCTAAAAGAGACCCAGTACTTC.

This clone was counted a few times. J is TRBJ2-3 and V is TRBV7-2, with TRBD2 identical over 7 bases. V trimming: 5 bases; J trimming: 6 bases; junction bases outside the gene matches: 8. Germline CDR1 SGHTA, CDR2 FQGNSA. CDR3 length equals 14 residues. DNA of the CDR3: TGTGCCAGCAGCCACCAGCGGGACTCCGATACGCAGTATTTT. Its translation: CASSHQRDSDTQYF.

At least ten counts were recorded for this clone. The chain recombines TRBV18 with TRBJ2-7; D gene ambiguous. Germline V gives CDR1 KGHSH, CDR2 LQKENI. CDR3 length: 13 amino acids. Trimming stripped 5 bases from V and 4 bases from J, with 12 bases between. As DNA, the CDR3 is TGTGCCAGCTCATACTCGACGGATTACGAGCAGTACTTC. Protein product: CASSYSTDYEQYF.

This clone was counted a few times. V gene TRBV7-2 combines with J gene TRBJ2-5; D not resolved. The CDR3 runs 14 residues. Per the germline V gene, CDR1 is SGHTA and CDR2 is FQGNSA. V was trimmed by 4 bases and J by 5 bases, leaving 14 bases between them. The CDR3 coding sequence is TGTGCCAGCAGCTCGGCGTATAATTCGGAGACCCAGTACTTC. Translation: CASSSAYNSETQYF.

This chain uses TRBV2 with TRBJ1-1; tentatively, D is TRBD1 (5 bases). V was pared by 3 bases and J by 4 bases, with 9 bases between. The CDR3 consists of 13 residues. Germline values: CDR1 SNHLY, CDR2 FYNNEI. The CDR3: CASSEPGVTEAFF. CDR3 in DNA: TGTGCCAGCAGTGAGCCGGGGGTCACTGAAGCTTTCTTT.

The rearrangement joins TRBV5-1 to TRBJ2-5, with D tentatively TRBD1 or TRBD2 (6 bases each). V lost 5 bases to trimming and J lost 5 bases, with 19 bases between them. The V gene's germline CDR1 is SGHRS and CDR2 YFSETQ. CDR3 length: 15 amino acids. The CDR3 here is CASRRGAALGETQYF. The DNA for the CDR3 is TGCGCCAGCAGAAGGGGGGCTGCGCTAGGGGAGACCCAGTACTTC.

The gene calls are TRBV7-9 and TRBJ1-3, with 7 bases that match TRBD1. Looked up from germline, CDR1 is SEHNR and CDR2 is FQNEAQ (reference sequence). Losses at the gene ends were 2 bases for V and 2 bases for J; bases not matched to a gene: 3. The CDR3 spans 15 residues. CDR3 loop: CASSLIGGTGNTIYF. DNA of the CDR3: TGTGCCAGCAGCTTAATAGGGGGCACTGGAAACACCATATATTTT. The complete variable domain, with remaining parts taken from reference TRBV7-9 and TRBJ1-3, reads DTGVSQNPRHKITKRGQNVTFRCDPISEHNRLYWYRQTLGQGPEFLTYFQNEAQLEKSRLLSDRFSAERPKGSFSTLEIQRTEQGDSAMYLCASSLIGGTGNTIYFGEGSWLTVV.

The sample holds a few counts of this clone. The rearrangement joins TRBV5-7 to TRBJ2-1, with a weak D call TRBD2 (5 bases). TRBV5-7 is an ORF for which the function is uncertain. V shed 8 bases and J shed 0 bases, with 12 bases lying between them. The CDR3 has 14 amino acids. The CDR3 region is CASSGGPSYNEQFF. In nucleotides, the CDR3 is TGTGCCAGTTCGGGCGGGCCCTCCTACAATGAGCAGTTCTTC.

There are a few counts of this clone. V usage is TRBV7-2 and J usage is TRBJ2-3; D perhaps matches TRBD2 (5 bases). V was shortened by 2 bases and J by 0 bases, with 12 bases between the two germline ends. Per germline, CDR1 SGHTA and CDR2 FQGNSA. The CDR3 sequence is 16 residues long. This CDR3 is CASSLFGGPSTDTQYF. The CDR3 DNA follows: TGTGCCAGCAGCTTATTCGGCGGGCCCAGCACAGATACGCAGTATTTT. Complete variable domain (other parts from reference TRBV7-2 and TRBJ2-3): GAGVSQSPSNKVTEKGKDVELRCDPISGHTALYWYRQSLGQGLEFLIYFQGNSAPDKSGLPSDRFSAERTGGSVSTLTIQRTQQEDSAVYLCASSLFGGPSTDTQYFGPGTRLTVL.

The chain joins TRBV15 to TRBJ2-3, with 9 bases identical to TRBD2. The V gene's germline CDR1 is LNHNV and CDR2 YYDKDF (reference sequence). Unmatched junction bases numbered 5, after V lost 7 bases and J lost 0 bases. The CDR3 spans 15 residues. The CDR3 sequence: CATTKRGDSTDTQYF. DNA of the CDR3: TGTGCCACCACCAAGCGGGGGGATAGCACAGATACGCAGTATTTT.

V gene TRBV2 combines with J gene TRBJ2-1; 9 nucleotides align to TRBD1. The germline V gene encodes CDR1 SNHLY and CDR2 FYNNEI. This CDR3 comprises 13 residues. J lost 6 bases, V lost 9 bases, and 6 bases had no gene match. The CDR3 DNA reads TGTGCCAGTCTAGGACAGGGGCGCAATGAGCAGTTCTTC. Its protein product is CASLGQGRNEQFF. The variable domain in full, completed from reference TRBV2 and TRBJ2-1, reads EPEVTQTPSHQVTQMGQEVILRCVPISNHLYFYWYRQILGQKVEFLVSFYNNEISEKSEIFDDQFSVERPDGSNFTLKIRSTKLEDSAMYFCASLGQGRNEQFFGPGTRLTVL.

This clone was detected only a few times. V gene TRBV11-2 combines with J gene TRBJ1-5; maybe TRBD1 (5 bases). This CDR3 contains 14 residues. Germline CDR1 reads SGHAT; CDR2 reads FQNNGV. V lost 3 bases, J lost 5 bases, and 11 bases lay in between. The CDR3 sequence: CASSFTGIHQPQHF. CDR3 DNA: TGTGCCAGCAGCTTTACAGGAATTCATCAGCCCCAGCATTTT. Based on the CDR3 plus reference TRBV11-2 and TRBJ1-5, the full variable domain is EAGVAQSPRYKIIEKRQSVAFWCNPISGHATLYWYQQILGQGPKLLIQFQNNGVVDDSQLPKDRFSAERLKGVDSTLKIQPAKLEDSAVYLCASSFTGIHQPQHFGDGTRLSIL.

A remark on this clone: The same CDR3 can be traced to other DNA sequences in this sample. The chain uses TRBV19 and TRBJ2-5; 7 bases are shared with TRBD1. Trimming cost V 6 bases and J 2 bases; bases outside gene matches: 6. Looked up from germline, CDR1 is LNHDA and CDR2 is SQIVND (reference sequence). The CDR3 totals 14 residues. DNA for the CDR3: TGTGCCAGTAGCCCAGGGGACAGACAAGAGACCCAGTACTTC. Translation gives CASSPGDRQETQYF. Variable domain in full (rest from reference TRBV19 and TRBJ2-5): DGGITQSPKYLFRKEGQNVTLSCEQNLNHDAMYWYRQDPGQGLRLIYYSQIVNDFQKGDIAEGYSVSREKKESFPLTVTSAQKNPTAFYLCASSPGDRQETQYFGPGTRLLVL.

This chain uses TRBV27 with TRBJ1-5; TRBD1 agrees at 7 bases. Germline V CDR1 and CDR2: MNHEY, SMNVEV (reference sequence). This CDR3 is 15 amino acids long. V shed 0 bases and J 4 bases; nucleotides not matched to a gene: 3. DNA for the CDR3: TGTGCCAGCAGTTTATCAGGGGGCAAAAATCAGCCCCAGCATTTT. Translating it yields CASSLSGGKNQPQHF.